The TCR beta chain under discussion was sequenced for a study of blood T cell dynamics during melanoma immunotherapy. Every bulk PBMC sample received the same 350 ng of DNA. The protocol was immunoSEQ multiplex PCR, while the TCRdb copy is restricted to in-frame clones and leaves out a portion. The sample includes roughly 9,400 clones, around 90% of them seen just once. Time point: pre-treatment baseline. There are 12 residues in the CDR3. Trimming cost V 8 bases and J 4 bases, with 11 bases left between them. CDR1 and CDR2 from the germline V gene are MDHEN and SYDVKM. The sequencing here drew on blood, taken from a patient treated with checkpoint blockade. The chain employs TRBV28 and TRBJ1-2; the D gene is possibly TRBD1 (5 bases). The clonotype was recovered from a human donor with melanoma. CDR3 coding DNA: TGTGCCAGCTCCCAGGGAGCCTATGGCTACACCTTC. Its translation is CASSQGAYGYTF.